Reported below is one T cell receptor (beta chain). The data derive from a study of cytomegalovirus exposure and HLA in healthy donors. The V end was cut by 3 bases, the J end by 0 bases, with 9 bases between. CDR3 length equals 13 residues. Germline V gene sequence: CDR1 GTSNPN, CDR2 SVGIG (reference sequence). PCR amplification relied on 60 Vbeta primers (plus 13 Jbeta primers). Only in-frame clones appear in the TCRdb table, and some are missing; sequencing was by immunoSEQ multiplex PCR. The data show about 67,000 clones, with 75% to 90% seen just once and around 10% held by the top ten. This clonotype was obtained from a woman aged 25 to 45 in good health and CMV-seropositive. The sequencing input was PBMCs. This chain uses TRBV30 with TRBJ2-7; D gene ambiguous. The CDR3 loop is CAWRQPNSYEQYF. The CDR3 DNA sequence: TGTGCCTGGAGACAGCCAAACTCCTACGAGCAGTACTTC.